Following are 10 T cell receptor beta chains from one sample sequenced in a study of response to subunit inactivated influenza vaccine (dated 2018 in TCRdb). The method was RT-PCR. The sequencing machine was an Illumina HiSeq 2500. In-frame beta chains were kept once TCRdb had trimmed the public reads at Q25 with fastp and called clones with MiXCR. Each CDR3 protein gets just one entry, which takes the most common genes and DNA from the rows behind it. Counted in this sample were about 520,000 distinct CDR3 sequences; 6% to 9% of them appeared once. The ten largest clones represent around 13% of the sample. Sequencing was performed on PBMCs from blood, taken 23 to 25 months after vaccination. The receptor source for this set is a man between 50 and 70 years old who received an inactivated influenza vaccine. Donor details come from another sample of the same person, matched by shared clones.

The table lists this clonotype with many counts. V and J are TRBV4-2 and TRBJ1-4, with D perhaps TRBD1 (6 bases). This CDR3 spans 14 amino acids. Germline-derived CDR1 and CDR2 are LGHNA and YNFKEQ. V gave up 4 bases and J gave up 5 bases, with 11 bases separating them. For the CDR3, the DNA is TGTGCCAGCAGCCGAGGGCAGGGGAATGAAAAACTGTTTTTT. It specifies CASSRGQGNEKLFF.

This clonotype was counted a few times. The chain carries TRBV12-3 or TRBV12-4 and TRBJ2-5; TRBD2 matches 11 bases. J was trimmed by 5 bases and V by 6 bases; bases with no gene match: 8. There are 15 residues in the CDR3. CDR3 DNA: TGTGCCAGCAGCCGTACTAGCGGGAGAAAGGAGACCCAGTACTTC. It encodes CASSRTSGRKETQYF.

This sequence joins TRBV28 and TRBJ2-2; TRBD1 matches at 8 bases. With 7 bases clipped from V and 5 bases from J, the junction kept 9 bases outside the gene matches. This CDR3 has 15 amino acids. CDR1 is MDHEN and CDR2 is SYDVKM in the germline V gene. CDR3 DNA: TGTGCCAGCAAGTTAGGACAGGGTCAAACCGGGGAGCTGTTTTTT. Translating gives CASKLGQGQTGELFF.

The chain links TRBV20-1 to TRBJ2-6; 7 nucleotides line up with TRBD1. This CDR3 region has 14 residues. CDR1 and CDR2 from the germline V gene are DFQATT and SNEGSKA (reference sequence). After removal of 6 bases from V and 3 bases from J, the junction contained 5 bases not matched to a gene. CDR3 bases: TGCAGTGCGTCAAGGGGGCTTGGGGCCAACGTCCTGACTTTC. Its translation: CSASRGLGANVLTF.

In its sample, this clonotype was seen a few times. V and J are TRBV10-3 and TRBJ2-2; maybe TRBD2 (6 bases). This CDR3 is built from 13 residues. V was shortened by 11 bases and J by 5 bases, with 15 bases between the two germline ends. Germline values: CDR1 ENHRY, CDR2 SYGVKD. The CDR3 protein is CALAREGTGELFF. DNA of the CDR3: TGTGCCCTCGCGCGGGAAGGGACCGGGGAGCTGTTTTTT.

This clonotype was seen more than once but under ten times. The chain couples TRBV5-1 to TRBJ2-6, with D unresolved. Trimming removed 1 base at V and 0 bases at J, with 8 bases between. The germline gives CDR1 SGHRS, CDR2 YFSETQ. This CDR3 contains 16 residues. Here the CDR3 reads CASSLPNSSGANVLTF. The CDR3 DNA follows: TGCGCCAGCAGCTTGCCGAACTCCTCTGGGGCCAACGTCCTGACTTTC.

This chain joins TRBV20-1 and TRBJ2-7, with a possible D match to TRBD2 (5 bases). In germline, CDR1 is DFQATT, CDR2 SNEGSKA (reference sequence). This CDR3 has 12 amino acids. V lost 5 bases and J 3 bases, leaving 11 bases between the germline ends. CDR3 sequence (DNA): TGCAGTGCTGATCTCCGGGGCTACGAGCAGTACTTC. Protein product: CSADLRGYEQYF.

This clonotype was recorded at least ten times. The rearrangement uses TRBV7-9 and TRBJ2-1, with D perhaps TRBD2 (5 bases). V lost 7 bases and J 2 bases, leaving 9 bases between the germline ends. The germline V gene has CDR1 SEHNR and CDR2 FQNEAQ (reference sequence). The CDR3 covers 13 residues. This chain's CDR3 is CASTLAPYNEQFF. For the CDR3, the DNA is TGTGCCAGCACCCTAGCCCCCTACAATGAGCAGTTCTTC. Filled out from reference TRBV7-9 and TRBJ2-1, the complete variable domain reads DTGVSQNPRHKITKRGQNVTFRCDPISEHNRLYWYRQTLGQGPEFLTYFQNEAQLEKSRLLSDRFSAERPKGSFSTLEIQRTEQGDSAMYLCASTLAPYNEQFFGPGTRLTVL.

The chain employs TRBV18 and TRBJ2-2; D uncertain. V lost 0 bases and J lost 4, with 6 bases in between. CDR3 length equals 14 residues. Germline loops: CDR1 KGHSH, CDR2 LQKENI. The CDR3 DNA reads TGTGCCAGCTCACCACCGTCGGCCACCGGGGAGCTGTTTTTT. Amino acids: CASSPPSATGELFF. The variable domain in full, completed from reference TRBV18 and TRBJ2-2, reads NAGVMQNPRHLVRRRGQEARLRCSPMKGHSHVYWYRQLPEEGLKFMVYLQKENIIDESGMPKERFSAEFPKEGPSILRIQQVVRGDSAAYFCASSPPSATGELFFGEGSRLTVL.

This clonotype appeared many times. The V call is TRBV25-1, the J call TRBJ2-7, with D tentatively TRBD2 (6 bases). CDR3 length: 14 amino acids. The germline V gene has CDR1 MGHDK and CDR2 SYGVNS. V shed 7 bases and J shed 4 bases, with 17 bases lying between them. The CDR3 sequence: CASTSFGAGYEQYF. The CDR3 nucleotides are TGTGCCAGCACCTCATTCGGGGCGGGATACGAGCAGTACTTC.